Shown below are 18 T cell receptor beta chains from a single sample sequenced in a study of T cells after yellow fever vaccination. TCRdb re-called the 5' RACE reads through MiXCR, storing one row per CDR3 protein. The data contain 42,000 or so distinct CDR3 sequences, 6.8% of them seen just once; the ten biggest clones take up approximately 15%. The sequences come from CD8+ T cells not binding an NS4B(214-222) dextramer, sorted from PBMCs, collected 45 days after the yellow fever booster vaccination. These receptors were obtained from a man in his thirties or forties who received the YFV17D yellow fever vaccine.

Ten or more counts support this clonotype. The rearrangement links TRBV29-1 to TRBJ2-1; D is possibly TRBD2 (6 bases). The CDR3 covers 13 residues. Germline CDR1 reads SQVTM; CDR2 reads ANQGSEA. V shed 2 bases and J shed 10 bases, with 15 bases lying between them. The CDR3 reads CSVERLDAGEQFF. As DNA, the CDR3 is TGCAGCGTTGAACGTCTCGACGCGGGGGAGCAGTTCTTC.

The gene calls are TRBV7-6 and TRBJ2-1; D is unresolved. The CDR3 is made up of 14 amino acids. Germline loops: CDR1 SGHVS, CDR2 FNYEAQ. V gave up 5 bases and J gave up 8 bases, with 16 bases separating them. The DNA of the CDR3 is TGTGCCAGCAGCACGGTCCCCGCTCGCGATGAGCAGTTCTTC. This sequence encodes CASSTVPARDEQFF.

This clonotype was observed many times. The genes are TRBV12-3 or TRBV12-4 and TRBJ2-3, with 7 bases matching TRBD2. The CDR3 has 15 amino acids. The V segment lost 5 bases and the J segment 0 bases; nucleotides outside the gene matches: 5. For the CDR3, the DNA is TGTGCCAGCAGTCCCACTAGCGTTAGCACAGATACGCAGTATTTT. It codes for CASSPTSVSTDTQYF.

This clonotype has a count of ten or more. This rearrangement joins TRBV18 to TRBJ2-1; 12 bases match TRBD1. Germline V lookup: CDR1 KGHSH, CDR2 LQKENI. V dropped 2 bases and J dropped 8; count of bases not matched to a gene: 1. This CDR3 is built from 14 residues. CDR3 DNA: TGTGCCAGCTCACCAGGGACAGGGGGCGATGAGCAGTTCTTC. It is translated as CASSPGTGGDEQFF.

On this clonotype itself: A clone one base away is much larger, so this may be a read error. As the CDR3 is not closed by the conserved phenylalanine or tryptophan, this likely results from a read error. The CDR3 coding sequence is TGTGCCAGCAGCCCCGAGAGCGGTAACTACAATGAGCAGTTCATC. Its translation is CASSPESGNYNEQFI. V gene TRBV7-6 combines with J gene TRBJ2-1; perhaps TRBD2 as D (5 bases). The CDR3 sequence is 15 residues long. CDR1 is SGHVS, CDR2 FNYEAQ, per germline. V lost 5 bases, J lost 3 bases, and 14 bases lay in between.

This clonotype came up many times. This chain uses TRBV9 with TRBJ2-3, with 7 nucleotides matching TRBD2. The CDR3 is made up of 15 amino acids. CDR1 is SGDLS, CDR2 YYNGEE, per germline. V lost 0 bases, J lost 4 bases, and 5 bases stayed unmatched. The CDR3 DNA is TGTGCCAGCAGCGTAGGGGGAGGGGACGCAGATACGCAGTATTTT. Amino acid sequence: CASSVGGGDADTQYF.

This clonotype was found many times. V usage is TRBV24-1 and J usage is TRBJ2-1; 9 bases are shared with TRBD2. Germline lookup yields CDR1 KGHDR and CDR2 SFDVKD. The CDR3 has 17 amino acids. The V segment lost 5 bases and the J segment 4 bases; nucleotides outside the gene matches: 11. CDR3 coding DNA: TGTGCCACCAGTGGGGGGGATAGCGGGAGTGGTTACAATGAGCAGTTCTTC. Protein: CATSGGDSGSGYNEQFF.

This clonotype was observed many times. The chain carries TRBV5-6 and TRBJ2-2; TRBD2 might be the D (5 bases). The CDR3 covers 16 residues. V dropped 4 bases and J dropped 3 bases, with 16 bases sitting between them. Germline lookup yields CDR1 SGHDT and CDR2 YYEEEE. CDR3 nucleotide sequence: TGTGCCAGCAGCCCGGCTGTCGGGGTTTACACCGGGGAGCTGTTTTTT. Protein product: CASSPAVGVYTGELFF.

This clonotype was counted at least ten times. The V and J genes are TRBV28 and TRBJ2-1; possible D gene TRBD1, 5 bases. Germline V gene lookup returns CDR1 MDHEN and CDR2 SYDVKM. CDR3 length equals 17 residues. The V and J ends lost 8 bases and 4 bases respectively, with 24 bases between them. CDR3 DNA sequence: TGTGCCAGCTCCAATCTCCCCGGCAGGGTGAGGTACAATGAGCAGTTCTTC. Residues: CASSNLPGRVRYNEQFF.

There are many counts of this clonotype. The gene calls are TRBV27 and TRBJ2-7; 8 bases match TRBD2. The CDR3 runs to 14 residues. V shed 0 bases and J 6 bases; nucleotides not matched to a gene: 4. Germline CDR1 is MNHEY and CDR2 is SMNVEV (reference sequence). The CDR3 spells CASSLSGLGSEQYF. DNA for the CDR3: TGTGCCAGCAGTTTATCGGGACTAGGGTCCGAGCAGTACTTC.

Ten or more counts support this clonotype. This chain connects TRBV20-1 to TRBJ2-5, with D tentatively TRBD1 or TRBD2 (5 bases each). The V gene lost 5 bases and the J gene lost 2 bases, with 18 bases spanning the gap. Germline-derived CDR1 and CDR2 are DFQATT and SNEGSKA (reference sequence). This CDR3 contains 15 residues. CDR3 DNA sequence: TGCAGTGCTGACGGGGCTCCCATAGCACAAGAGACCCAGTACTTC. It encodes CSADGAPIAQETQYF.

As for this clonotype: This may be a read error, as it is one base from a much larger clone. The chain has TRBV30 and TRBJ1-1, with D tentatively TRBD1 (5 bases). V was clipped by 4 bases and J by 2 bases, with 14 bases between them. The CDR3 length is 14 residues. From germline, CDR1 is GTSNPN and CDR2 SVGIG (reference sequence). In nucleotides, the CDR3 is TGTGCCTGGACCCGGGACTGGGCAAACACTGAAGCTTTCTTT. As protein: CAWTRDWANTEAFF.

This clonotype was seen repeatedly, ten times or more. The gene calls are TRBV6-5 and TRBJ2-6; D may be TRBD1 (5 bases). The CDR3 sequence is 15 residues long. The V end was cut by 8 bases, the J end by 4 bases, with 15 bases between. CDR1 is MNHEY and CDR2 is SVGAGI in the germline V gene. The CDR3 region has the DNA TGTGCCAGCCGAGTGGCAGGGCCGGGGGCCAACGTCCTGACTTTC. Translating it yields CASRVAGPGANVLTF.

This clonotype came up many times. The V call is TRBV6-2 or TRBV6-3, the J call TRBJ2-3, with 13 nucleotides matching TRBD2. With 4 bases clipped from V and 4 bases from J, the junction kept 17 bases outside the gene matches. Germline V lookup: CDR1 MNHEY, CDR2 SVGEGT. The CDR3 totals 20 residues. CDR3 sequence (DNA): TGTGCCAGCAGTTTAGGGGGTTTCGGACTAGCGGGAGATAGGTCAGATACGCAGTATTTT. This translates into CASSLGGFGLAGDRSDTQYF.

This clonotype has at least ten counts. The rearrangement uses TRBV27 and TRBJ2-1, with a tentative D call TRBD1 (5 bases). This CDR3 is 15 amino acids long. Germline-derived CDR1 and CDR2 are MNHEY and SMNVEV (reference sequence). Between the trimmed V and J ends, which lost 0 bases and 3 bases, there was a span of 9 bases. CDR3 sequence (DNA): TGTGCCAGCAGTTTATCGGCAGGGTTCTACAATGAGCAGTTCTTC. Encoded protein: CASSLSAGFYNEQFF.

This clonotype was seen repeatedly, ten times or more. The chain recombines TRBV5-1 with TRBJ2-1; D uncertain. CDR3 length equals 12 residues. Trimming left V 1 base short and J 10 bases short, with 9 bases between. CDR1 and CDR2 (germline): SGHRS, YFSETQ. This chain's CDR3 is CASSLWRGEQFF. CDR3 sequence (DNA): TGCGCCAGCAGCTTGTGGCGAGGAGAGCAGTTCTTC.

The chain employs TRBV5-4 and TRBJ2-1; possibly TRBD1 or TRBD2 for D (5 bases each). The germline V gene encodes CDR1 SGHNT and CDR2 YYREEE (reference sequence). This CDR3 comprises 15 residues. V lost 0 bases to trimming and J lost 5 bases, with 12 bases between them. In DNA, the CDR3 is TGTGCCAGCAGCTTGGGGACACTAGGGAACAATGAGCAGTTCTTC. Its translation is CASSLGTLGNNEQFF.

This clonotype was seen many times. The chain is built from TRBV12-3 or TRBV12-4 and TRBJ2-1; D gene unclear. The CDR3 has 12 amino acids. Trimming removed 6 bases at V and 8 bases at J, with 11 bases between. CDR3 amino acids: CASSPPGDEQFF. In DNA form, the CDR3 reads TGTGCCAGCAGCCCTCCTGGGGATGAGCAGTTCTTC.